A selection of T cell receptor beta chains follows, all from one sample in a study of early T cells in non-severe SARS-CoV-2 infection. Via MiXCR, TCRdb re-called the 5' RACE reads, giving one row per CDR3 protein. Of about 33,000 distinct CDR3 sequences in the sample, 5.5% to 7% were seen once. Sequencing input: whole blood. These receptors were obtained from an adult who was a healthcare worker with PCR-confirmed SARS-CoV-2 infection or an uninfected control (not recorded which). Both conserved end residues are part of each CDR3. Fields, in order: CDR3 DNA, CDR3 protein, V gene, D gene, clone size, J gene. A D gene is named only where the DNA matches it firmly. Clone size is given for some rows only: seen once, a few or many times, or a class if the clone is expanded.

TGTGCCAGCAGCTTAGAGCCGGGGGTCACCGGGGAGCTGTTTTTT,CASSLEPGVTGELFF,TRBV11-2,.,few,TRBJ2-2
TGCAGCGTCCTCCCGTGGGGGGTGAATTCCTACAATGAGCAGTTCTTC,CSVLPWGVNSYNEQFF,TRBV29-1,.,many,TRBJ2-1
TGTGCCAGCAGCTTGCATAATTCACCCCTCCACTTT,CASSLHNSPLHF,TRBV5-6,.,many,TRBJ1-6
TGTGCCAGCACCATTCGAGACTACACCTTC,CASTIRDYTF,TRBV7-9,.,few,TRBJ1-2
TGTGCCAGTAGTATTACCAATCAGCCCCAGCATTTT,CASSITNQPQHF,TRBV19,.,.,TRBJ1-5
TGCAGCGTTGAAGACGGGGTCAAAAACATTCAGTACTTC,CSVEDGVKNIQYF,TRBV29-1,.,few,TRBJ2-4
TGCAGTGCTAGAGTTGGACTGGAAGATACGCAGTATTTT,CSARVGLEDTQYF,TRBV20-1,.,many,TRBJ2-3
TGCGCCAGCAGTGCAGGGGGGACTGGATACAATGAGCAGTTCTTC,CASSAGGTGYNEQFF,TRBV10-1,.,many,TRBJ2-1
TGTGCCAGCAGTTGGACAGCGAAATCCTACGAGCAGTACTTC,CASSWTAKSYEQYF,TRBV27,.,many,TRBJ2-7
TGTGCCAGCACTCAGGGGCGAGAGACCCAGTACTTC,CASTQGRETQYF,TRBV12-3/TRBV12-4,.,many,TRBJ2-5
TGTGCCAGCAGCCCCCTTCTCGGGCAGGGGCCCTCGCGACAAGAGACCCAGTACTTC,CASSPLLGQGPSRQETQYF,TRBV7-6,.,many,TRBJ2-5
TGTGCCAGCAGGATCGGGACTAGCGGGGAAGATGAGCAGTTCTTC,CASRIGTSGEDEQFF,TRBV7-9,TRBD2,many,TRBJ2-1
TGTGCCAGCAGCACTAGACCGGGGTCGAACACTGAAGCTTTCTTT,CASSTRPGSNTEAFF,TRBV7-2,.,many,TRBJ1-1
TGTGCCAGCAGCCTACCCTCTCGGGTTAGGAGCAATCAGCCCCAGCATTTT,CASSLPSRVRSNQPQHF,TRBV28,.,many,TRBJ1-5
TGTGCCATCAGTGCCGCCGGGACTAGCGGGGGAGATACGCAGTATTTT,CAISAAGTSGGDTQYF,TRBV10-3,TRBD2,few,TRBJ2-3
TGCGCCAGCAGCCAAGCGGTGGGATCCGAGCAGTACTTC,CASSQAVGSEQYF,TRBV4-1,.,.,TRBJ2-7
TGTGCCAGCAGCGCAACGGAGCGTAACACTGAAGCTTTCTTT,CASSATERNTEAFF,TRBV7-2,.,.,TRBJ1-1
TGTGCCAGCAGTGAGGTAGGGCGCGGGTACAATGAGCAGTTCTTC,CASSEVGRGYNEQFF,TRBV2,.,.,TRBJ2-1
TGTGCCAGCAGTTTTAGGGGGGTGGAGACCCAGTACTTC,CASSFRGVETQYF,TRBV27,.,many,TRBJ2-5
TGTGCCAGCAGTTACTCGTCGGGGGGAGGCTACGAGCAGTACTTC,CASSYSSGGGYEQYF,TRBV6-6,TRBD2,many,TRBJ2-7
TGTGCCAGCAGTGAAGTCGGACTAGAAAACGGGGAGCTGTTTTTT,CASSEVGLENGELFF,TRBV6-1,TRBD2,many,TRBJ2-2
TGTGCCAGTAGTTTACCTCTAGCGGGGGCAAACTCTGGGGCCAACGTCCTGACTTTC,CASSLPLAGANSGANVLTF,TRBV19,TRBD2,many,TRBJ2-6
TGTGCCAGCAGCCAGGGTCGCGGCACCCTCCACTTT,CASSQGRGTLHF,TRBV27,.,many,TRBJ1-6
TGTGCCTGGACGGTGAACACTGAAGCTTTCTTT,CAWTVNTEAFF,TRBV30,.,many,TRBJ1-1
TGTGCCAGCAGCTTAATGAGCGGGTCCTACAATGAGCAGTTCTTC,CASSLMSGSYNEQFF,TRBV11-2,.,many,TRBJ2-1
TGTGCCAGCAGCGCACAAGATTCGAACACCGGGGAGCTGTTTTTT,CASSAQDSNTGELFF,TRBV6-4,.,many,TRBJ2-2
TGTGCCAGCAGTCGAGACAACTACGAGCAGTACTTC,CASSRDNYEQYF,TRBV2,.,few,TRBJ2-7
TGTGCCAGCAGTCTCCAGGGGGCTGAGACCCAGTACTTC,CASSLQGAETQYF,TRBV12-3/TRBV12-4,TRBD1,many,TRBJ2-5
TGTGCCAGCGAGGAGGGGACACTTGGTAACACCGGGGAGCTGTTTTTT,CASEEGTLGNTGELFF,TRBV2,.,many,TRBJ2-2
TGTGCCTGGAGTTCTCCTGGGACTGAAGCTTTCTTT,CAWSSPGTEAFF,TRBV30,.,many,TRBJ1-1
TGCGCCAGCAGCTCGGGAGGGACTAGCATCAATGAGCAGTTCTTC,CASSSGGTSINEQFF,TRBV5-1,TRBD2,few,TRBJ2-1
TGTGCCAGCAGTTACTCGACGAGTCCGAACACTGAAGCTTTCTTT,CASSYSTSPNTEAFF,TRBV6-5,.,many,TRBJ1-1
TGCGCCAGCAGCCCCAACCCGAGCGGGAGGAACACCGGGGAGCTGTTTTTT,CASSPNPSGRNTGELFF,TRBV5-1,TRBD2,few,TRBJ2-2
TGTGCCAGCAGCCAAGAACCTAGGGGACCCAACTATGGCTACACCTTC,CASSQEPRGPNYGYTF,TRBV4-2,.,many,TRBJ1-2
TGTGCCAGCAGAAAAATCAGTATAGCCCAAGAGACCCAGTACTTC,CASRKISIAQETQYF,TRBV27,.,many,TRBJ2-5
TGTGCCAGCAGTTTGCACACAGGGGGCAATGGCTACACCTTC,CASSLHTGGNGYTF,TRBV28,TRBD1,many,TRBJ1-2
TGTGCCAGCCGAACTGGGCAGGACACCGGGGAGCTGTTTTTT,CASRTGQDTGELFF,TRBV6-2/TRBV6-3,.,many,TRBJ2-2
TGTGCCAGTAGTATCATTCCAGGGGTCAATGAGCAGTTCTTC,CASSIIPGVNEQFF,TRBV19,.,few,TRBJ2-1
TGTGCCAGCGGTGACAGGGTATTGGCCGGGGAGCTGTTTTTT,CASGDRVLAGELFF,TRBV6-6,TRBD1,.,TRBJ2-2
TGTGCCAGCAGCTTAGATGGGGGAGATACGCAGTATTTT,CASSLDGGDTQYF,TRBV7-6,.,many,TRBJ2-3
TGCAGTGTACGGTCGGGCCACGAGCAGTACTTC,CSVRSGHEQYF,TRBV20-1,.,many,TRBJ2-7
TGTGCCAGCAGCTATAGCATGACTAGCTCCAACACAGATACGCAGTATTTT,CASSYSMTSSNTDTQYF,TRBV7-6,TRBD2,many,TRBJ2-3
TGCAGCGTTGCCGCGACAGGGTGGGCTGAAGCTTTCTTT,CSVAATGWAEAFF,TRBV29-1,TRBD1,many,TRBJ1-1